This T cell receptor (beta chain) was retrieved from a study of graft-versus-host responses after intestinal transplantation. Germline V gives CDR1 SGHRS, CDR2 YFSETQ. There are 16 residues in the CDR3. Losses at the gene ends were 0 bases for V and 4 bases for J; bases not matched to a gene: 7. Sequenced by immunoSEQ multiplex PCR; TCRdb stores in-frame clones only, minus some. The repertoire holds approximately 88,000 clones, with roughly 90% as singletons. Details on this clone: The antigen is unknown.

This receptor was obtained from a human donor who received an intestinal transplant. V is TRBV5-1 and J is TRBJ2-7; 10 nucleotides line up with TRBD1. Sequencing was performed on unstimulated CD4+ T cells sorted from spleen or lymph node cells, taken before intestinal transplant. In nucleotides, the CDR3 is TGCGCCAGCAGCTTGGTGTCGACAGGGGGCCGATACGAGCAGTACTTC. As protein: CASSLVSTGGRYEQYF.